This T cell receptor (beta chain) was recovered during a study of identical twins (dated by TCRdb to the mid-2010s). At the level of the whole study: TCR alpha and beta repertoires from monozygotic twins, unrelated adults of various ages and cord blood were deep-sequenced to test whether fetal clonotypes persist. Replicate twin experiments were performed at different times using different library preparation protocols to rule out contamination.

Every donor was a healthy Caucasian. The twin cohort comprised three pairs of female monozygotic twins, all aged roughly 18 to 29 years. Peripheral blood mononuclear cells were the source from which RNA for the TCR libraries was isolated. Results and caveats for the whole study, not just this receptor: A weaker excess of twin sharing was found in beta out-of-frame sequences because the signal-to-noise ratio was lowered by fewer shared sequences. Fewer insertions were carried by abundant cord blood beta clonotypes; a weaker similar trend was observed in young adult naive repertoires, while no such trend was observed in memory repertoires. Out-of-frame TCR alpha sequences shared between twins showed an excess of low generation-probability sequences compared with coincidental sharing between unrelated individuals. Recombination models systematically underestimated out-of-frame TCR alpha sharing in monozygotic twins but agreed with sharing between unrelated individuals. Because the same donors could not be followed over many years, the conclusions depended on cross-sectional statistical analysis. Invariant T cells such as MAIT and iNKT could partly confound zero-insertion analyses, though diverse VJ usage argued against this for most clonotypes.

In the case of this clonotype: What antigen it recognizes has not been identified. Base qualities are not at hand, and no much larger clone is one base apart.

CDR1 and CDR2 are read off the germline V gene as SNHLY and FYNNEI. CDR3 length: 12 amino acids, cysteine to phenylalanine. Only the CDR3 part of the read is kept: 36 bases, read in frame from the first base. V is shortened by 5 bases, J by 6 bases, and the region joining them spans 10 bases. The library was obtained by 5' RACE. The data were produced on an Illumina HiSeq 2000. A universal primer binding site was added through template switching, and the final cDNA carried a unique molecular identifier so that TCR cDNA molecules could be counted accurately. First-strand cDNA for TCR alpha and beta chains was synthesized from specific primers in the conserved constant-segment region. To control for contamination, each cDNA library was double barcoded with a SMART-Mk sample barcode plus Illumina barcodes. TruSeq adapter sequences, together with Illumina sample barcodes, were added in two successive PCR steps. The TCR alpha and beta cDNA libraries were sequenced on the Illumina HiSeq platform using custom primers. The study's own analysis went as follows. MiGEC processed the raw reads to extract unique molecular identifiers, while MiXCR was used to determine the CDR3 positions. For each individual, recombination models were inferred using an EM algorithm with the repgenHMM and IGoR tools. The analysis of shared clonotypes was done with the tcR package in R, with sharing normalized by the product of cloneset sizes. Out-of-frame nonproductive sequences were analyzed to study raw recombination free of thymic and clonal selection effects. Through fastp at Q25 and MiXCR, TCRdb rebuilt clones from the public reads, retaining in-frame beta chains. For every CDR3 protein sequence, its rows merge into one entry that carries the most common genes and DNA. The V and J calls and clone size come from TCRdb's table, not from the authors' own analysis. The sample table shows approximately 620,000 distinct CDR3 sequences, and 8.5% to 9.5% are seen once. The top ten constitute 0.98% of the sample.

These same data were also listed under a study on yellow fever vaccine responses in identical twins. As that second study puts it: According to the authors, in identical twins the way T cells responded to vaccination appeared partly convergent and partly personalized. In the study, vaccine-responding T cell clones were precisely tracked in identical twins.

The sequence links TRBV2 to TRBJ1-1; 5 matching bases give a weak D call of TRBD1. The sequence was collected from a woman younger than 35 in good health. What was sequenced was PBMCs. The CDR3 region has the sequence CASSISTAEAFF. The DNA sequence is TGTGCCAGCAGTATTTCGACAGCTGAAGCTTTCTTT.